Each of the 2 T cell receptor beta chains below was sequenced from the same sample in a study of identical twins' blood T cells. MiXCR, run by TCRdb on the 5' RACE reads, gives a single entry per CDR3 protein. The sample has roughly 380,000 distinct CDR3 sequences, 28% seen once; the top ten hold roughly 6.1%. The sample consisted of PBMCs. These receptors originate from a woman aged 18 to 49 in good health.

This clonotype showed up just a few times. The genes are TRBV6-2 or TRBV6-3 and TRBJ2-6; no reliable D call. The CDR3 has 15 residues. Germline V gives CDR1 MNHEY, CDR2 SVGEGT. Trimming removed 5 bases from V and 0 bases from J, with 8 bases in between. CDR3: CASSPTSSGANVLTF. CDR3 in DNA: TGTGCCAGCAGTCCGACCTCCTCTGGGGCCAACGTCCTGACTTTC.

This clonotype was observed a handful of times. The chain is built from TRBV21-1 and TRBJ1-5. TRBV21-1 is an annotated pseudogene. This CDR3 contains 14 residues. This chain's CDR3 is CANSRRGGNQPQHF. Here the CDR3 DNA reads TGTGCCAACTCACGGCGGGGTGGCAATCAGCCCCAGCATTTT.